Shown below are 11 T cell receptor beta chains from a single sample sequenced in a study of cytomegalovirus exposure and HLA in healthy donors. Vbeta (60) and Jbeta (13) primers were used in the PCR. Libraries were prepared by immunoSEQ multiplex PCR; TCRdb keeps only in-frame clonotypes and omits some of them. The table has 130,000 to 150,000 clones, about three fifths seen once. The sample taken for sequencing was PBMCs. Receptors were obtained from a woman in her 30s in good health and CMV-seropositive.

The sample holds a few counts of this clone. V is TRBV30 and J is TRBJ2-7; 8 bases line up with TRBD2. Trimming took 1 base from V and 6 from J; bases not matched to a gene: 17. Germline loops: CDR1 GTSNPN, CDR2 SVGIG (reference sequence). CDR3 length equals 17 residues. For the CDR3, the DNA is TGTGCCTGGAGTGATCGGGCGAAAGCGGGAGTGTCCGGCGAGCAGTACTTC. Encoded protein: CAWSDRAKAGVSGEQYF.

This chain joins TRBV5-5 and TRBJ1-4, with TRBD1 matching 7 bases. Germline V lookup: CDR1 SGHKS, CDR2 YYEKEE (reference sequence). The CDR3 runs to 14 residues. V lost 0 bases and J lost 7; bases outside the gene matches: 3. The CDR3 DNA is TGTGCCAGCAGCTTGGAGGGGGCTGGTGAAAAACTGTTTTTT. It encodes CASSLEGAGEKLFF.

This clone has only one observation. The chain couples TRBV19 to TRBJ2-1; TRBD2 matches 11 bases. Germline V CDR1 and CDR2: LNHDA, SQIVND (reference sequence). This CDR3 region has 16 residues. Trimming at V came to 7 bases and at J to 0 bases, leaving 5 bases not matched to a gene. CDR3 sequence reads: CASTLAGGISYNEQFF. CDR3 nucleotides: TGTGCCAGTACCCTAGCGGGGGGTATCTCCTACAATGAGCAGTTCTTC.

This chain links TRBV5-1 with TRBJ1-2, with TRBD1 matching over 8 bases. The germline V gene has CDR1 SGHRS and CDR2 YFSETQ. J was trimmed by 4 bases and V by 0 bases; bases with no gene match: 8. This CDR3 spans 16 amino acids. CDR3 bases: TGCGCCAGCAGCTTGGCATTGGACAGGGCCACCTATGGCTACACCTTC. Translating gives CASSLALDRATYGYTF.

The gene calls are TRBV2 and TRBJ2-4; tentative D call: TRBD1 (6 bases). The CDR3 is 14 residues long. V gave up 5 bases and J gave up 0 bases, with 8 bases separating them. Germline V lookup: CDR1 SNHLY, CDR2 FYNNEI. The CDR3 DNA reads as TGTGCCAGCAGTACAGGGCTAGCCAAAAACATTCAGTACTTC. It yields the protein CASSTGLAKNIQYF. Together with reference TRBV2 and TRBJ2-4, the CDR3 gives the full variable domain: EPEVTQTPSHQVTQMGQEVILRCVPISNHLYFYWYRQILGQKVEFLVSFYNNEISEKSEIFDDQFSVERPDGSNFTLKIRSTKLEDSAMYFCASSTGLAKNIQYFGAGTRLSVL.

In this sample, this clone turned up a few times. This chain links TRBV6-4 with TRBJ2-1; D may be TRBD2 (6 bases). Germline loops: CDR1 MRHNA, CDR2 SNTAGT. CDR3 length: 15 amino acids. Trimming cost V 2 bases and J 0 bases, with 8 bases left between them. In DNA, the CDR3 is TGTGCCAGCAGTGACGTGGGGGGCTCCTACAATGAGCAGTTCTTC. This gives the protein CASSDVGGSYNEQFF.

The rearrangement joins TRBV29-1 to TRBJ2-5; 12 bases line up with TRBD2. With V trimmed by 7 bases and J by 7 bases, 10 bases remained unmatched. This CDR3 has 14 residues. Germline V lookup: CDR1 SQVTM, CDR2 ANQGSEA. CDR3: CSASPSGGAGTQYF. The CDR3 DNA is TGCAGCGCCTCGCCTAGCGGGGGGGCAGGGACCCAGTACTTC. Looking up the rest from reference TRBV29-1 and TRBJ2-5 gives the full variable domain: SAVISQKPSRDICQRGTSLTIQCQVDSQVTMMFWYRQQPGQSLTLIATANQGSEATYESGFVIDKFPISRPNLTFSTLTVSNMSPEDSSIYLCSASPSGGAGTQYFGPGTRLLVL.

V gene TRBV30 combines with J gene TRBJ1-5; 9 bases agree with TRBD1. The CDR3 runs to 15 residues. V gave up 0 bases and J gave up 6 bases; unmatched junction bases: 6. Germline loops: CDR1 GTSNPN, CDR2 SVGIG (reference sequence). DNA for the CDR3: TGTGCCTGGAGTGTACGAGGGACAGGGAGTCAGCCCCAGCATTTT. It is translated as CAWSVRGTGSQPQHF.

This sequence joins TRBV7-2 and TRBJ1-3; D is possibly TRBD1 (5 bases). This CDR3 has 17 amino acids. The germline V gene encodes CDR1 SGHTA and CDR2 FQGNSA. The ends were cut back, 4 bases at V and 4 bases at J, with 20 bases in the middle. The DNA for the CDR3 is TGTGCCAGCAGCTCACAGGCGTCGACAGCAGCAGGAAACACCATATATTTT. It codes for CASSSQASTAAGNTIYF.

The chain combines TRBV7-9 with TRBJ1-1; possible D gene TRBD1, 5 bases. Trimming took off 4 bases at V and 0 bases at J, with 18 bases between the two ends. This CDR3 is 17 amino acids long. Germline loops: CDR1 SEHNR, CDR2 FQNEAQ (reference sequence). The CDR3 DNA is TGTGCCAGCAGCTCAATACCTCAGGGACTTATGAACACTGAAGCTTTCTTT. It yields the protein CASSSIPQGLMNTEAFF.

The CDR3 loop is CASSRWAGPTEAFF. CDR3 in DNA: TGTGCCAGTAGTCGTTGGGCGGGGCCAACTGAAGCTTTCTTT. The V call is TRBV19, the J call TRBJ1-1; D might be TRBD1 (5 bases). CDR1 and CDR2 from the germline V gene are LNHDA and SQIVND (reference sequence). Trimming shortened V by 5 bases and J by 5 bases, and 15 bases separated the two germline ends. The CDR3 sequence is 14 residues long.